This T cell receptor (beta chain) was recorded in a study of chemoradiotherapy in HPV16-positive cancers. Findings of the study overall: Candidate HPV-specific clones and E7-related TCR motifs grew in tumor during treatment. Only a couple of HPV16-positive patients supplied the functional HPV-specificity definition.

Generated by immunoSEQ multiplex PCR, the TCRdb table keeps only in-frame clones and is missing some. Of approximately 15,000 clones listed, around 72% are singletons. In regard to this clone: Its cognate antigen is unknown.

V lost 0 bases, J lost 4 bases, and 12 bases lay in between. This CDR3 region has 14 residues. Germline V lookup: CDR1 GTSNPN, CDR2 SVGIG (reference sequence). Samples were taken several times over chemoradiotherapy. V is TRBV30 and J is TRBJ1-1; D remains unclear. The receptor comes from a human donor with HPV-associated anogenital cancer. This material was obtained from a patient who underwent chemoradiotherapy. DNA of the CDR3: TGTGCCTGGAGTGTACCCTACTTAGGCACTGAAGCTTTCTTT. This gives the protein CAWSVPYLGTEAFF.